This is a list of T cell receptor beta chains from one sample in a study of chemoradiotherapy in HPV16-positive cancers. Here immunoSEQ multiplex PCR was the method, and the copy in TCRdb shows in-frame clones only, minus some. The sample contains 7,500 to 8,500 clones, approximately 73% of which appear only once. The sample here was taken from a patient who underwent chemoradiotherapy. The receptors come from a human donor with HPV-associated anogenital cancer. The CDR3 runs from the conserved cysteine through the conserved F or W. D genes are given only for firm matches. Not every row has a clone size; where given, it reads once, few, many or a size class.

TRBJ2-7 NA NA TRBV27 CASSPRAAVGLPGTYF TGTGCCAGCAGTCCACGAGCGGCGGTCGGCCTCCCGGGGACGTACTTC
TRBJ1-3 NA NA TRBV5-4 CASSSLGVSGNTIYF TGTGCCAGCAGCTCTCTCGGGGTCTCTGGAAACACCATATATTTT
TRBJ2-5 NA NA TRBV6-5 CASSYYRTQGETQYF TGTGCCAGCAGTTACTACAGGACCCAGGGGGAGACCCAGTACTTC
TRBJ1-4 once NA TRBV5-4 CASSLAEGGWRAGANEKLFF TGTGCCAGCAGCTTGGCCGAAGGAGGCTGGAGGGCCGGGGCTAATGAAAAACTGTTTTTT
TRBJ1-6 NA TRBD1 TRBV5-5 CASSLRDRGLSPLHF TGTGCCAGCAGCTTAAGGGACAGGGGGCTTTCACCCCTCCACTTT
TRBJ1-2 NA NA TRBV19 CASIRQPTGMYGYTF TGTGCCAGTATCCGACAACCTACAGGGATGTATGGCTACACCTTC
TRBJ2-7 NA NA TRBV5-5 CASSLAGRSSYEQYF TGTGCCAGCAGCCTGGCTGGGAGGAGCTCCTACGAGCAGTACTTC
TRBJ1-1 NA NA TRBV29-1 CSVGRNMNTEAFF TGCAGCGTTGGCCGTAACATGAACACTGAAGCTTTCTTT
TRBJ2-3 NA TRBD2 TRBV9 CASSVAAGGAGDTQYF TGTGCCAGCAGCGTAGCTGCCGGGGGGGCCGGAGATACGCAGTATTTT
TRBJ2-1 NA NA TRBV29-1 CSVTTGYNEQFF TGCAGCGTTACGACAGGCTACAATGAGCAGTTCTTC
TRBJ2-6 NA NA TRBV27 CASRTPGTSGANVLTF TGTGCCAGCAGAACCCCGGGGACCTCTGGGGCCAACGTCCTGACTTTC
TRBJ2-7 once TRBD2 TRBV5-4 CASSLGTSGSSYEQYF TGTGCCAGCAGCTTGGGGACTAGCGGGAGCTCCTACGAGCAGTACTTC
TRBJ2-1 few NA TRBV27 CASTLTGYPREEQFF TGTGCCAGCACCCTGACAGGCTACCCTAGGGAGGAGCAGTTCTTC
TRBJ2-1 few NA TRBV25-1 CASSEYNTVRNEQFF TGTGCCAGCAGTGAATATAACACGGTGCGGAATGAGCAGTTCTTC
TRBJ2-3 NA TRBD2 TRBV5-4 CASSIRVERGGRYTQYF TGTGCCAGCAGCATCCGGGTTGAGCGGGGGGGCCGATATACGCAGTATTTT
TRBJ2-5 NA NA TRBV14 CASSQRGETQYF TGTGCCAGCAGCCAACGGGGAGAGACCCAGTACTTC
TRBJ2-2 NA NA TRBV28 CASSPLTNGELFF TGTGCCAGCAGTCCACTCACCAACGGGGAGCTGTTTTTT
TRBJ2-1 NA TRBD1 TRBV2 CASSKDRGGTDEQFF TGTGCCAGCAGTAAGGACAGGGGGGGTACAGATGAGCAGTTCTTC
TRBJ2-4 NA NA TRBV6-5 CASSARTESKNIQYF TGTGCCAGCAGTGCCCGGACAGAGAGCAAAAACATTCAGTACTTC
TRBJ1-4 NA NA TRBV25-1 CASSEAGATNEKLFF TGTGCCAGCAGTGAAGCTGGAGCAACTAATGAAAAACTGTTTTTT
TRBJ1-2 NA NA TRBV6-5 CASRSRGGYTF TGTGCCAGCAGGTCTAGGGGCGGCTACACCTTC
TRBJ2-1 NA NA TRBV12-5 CASGWAGKYNEQFF TGTGCTAGTGGTTGGGCGGGAAAATACAATGAGCAGTTCTTC
TRBJ1-5 NA NA TRBV6-5 CASSWSGAYQPQHF TGTGCCAGCAGTTGGTCAGGGGCCTATCAGCCCCAGCATTTT
TRBJ1-5 NA TRBD1 TRBV19 CASRRQGTSNQPQHF TGTGCCAGTAGAAGACAGGGAACGAGCAATCAGCCCCAGCATTTT